The next 20 T cell receptor beta chains were all read from a single sample in a study of beta chain features in type 1 diabetes. Every isolated RNA sample was fully reverse transcribed, so sequencing captured expressed TCRB transcripts. Sequencing used immunoSEQ multiplex PCR; TCRdb keeps in-frame clones, though not all of them. The profile shows 200,000 to 250,000 clones, approximately 11% of them singletons. Sequencing was done on a sample of central memory CD4+ T cells from blood. The receptors shown here come from a young man in good health.

This clone has a handful of counts. V gene TRBV5-1 combines with J gene TRBJ2-5; D is unclear. TRBJ2-7 matches the DNA end more closely, so the J call is doubtful. The V gene's germline CDR1 is SGHRS and CDR2 YFSETQ. This CDR3 contains 14 residues. CDR3: CASSLAGETYEQYF. CDR3 DNA sequence: TGCGCCAGCAGCTTGGCCGGAGAGACCTACGAGCAGTACTTC.

This chain joins TRBV5-6 and TRBJ2-5; D is unclear. This CDR3 is built from 15 residues. The germline CDR1 and CDR2 sequences are SGHDT and YYEEEE. The V and J ends lost 3 bases and 2 bases respectively, with 14 bases between them. This chain's CDR3 is CASSSPLIAQETQYF. CDR3 bases: TGTGCCAGCAGCTCCCCTTTGATAGCTCAAGAGACCCAGTACTTC.

This clone was seen repeatedly, ten times or more. At the DNA level, this CDR3 is encoded by other sequences in the same sample as well. This rearrangement joins TRBV18 to TRBJ2-3, with D tentatively TRBD1 (5 bases). Germline loops: CDR1 KGHSH, CDR2 LQKENI. V gave up 4 bases and J gave up 2 bases, with 7 bases separating them. The CDR3 has 13 residues. CDR3 sequence: CASSRRDTDTQYF. The CDR3 coding sequence is TGTGCCAGCTCACGCAGGGACACAGATACGCAGTATTTT.

This clone has just a few counts. The genes are TRBV5-1 and TRBJ2-1, with TRBD2 as a possible D gene (5 bases). CDR1 is SGHRS, CDR2 YFSETQ, per germline. With 0 bases removed from V and 0 bases from J, the gap between germline ends came to 10 bases. The CDR3 extends over 16 amino acids. As DNA, the CDR3 is TGCGCCAGCAGCTTGGGCGGGCTCAGCTCCTACAATGAGCAGTTCTTC. This gives the protein CASSLGGLSSYNEQFF.

This clone showed up many times. The chain has TRBV5-4 and TRBJ2-1; D is uncertain. CDR1 is SGHNT and CDR2 is YYREEE in the germline V gene (reference sequence). V was cut by 0 bases and J by 5 bases, with 9 bases left in between. The CDR3 loop spans 14 amino acids. In nucleotides, the CDR3 is TGTGCCAGCAGCTTGGACCTTGGGAACAATGAGCAGTTCTTC. Amino acid sequence: CASSLDLGNNEQFF.

This chain links TRBV28 with TRBJ2-7; TRBD1 aligns across 9 bases. This CDR3 contains 13 residues. CDR1 MDHEN and CDR2 SYDVKM come from the germline V gene. V lost 10 bases, J lost 7 bases, and 11 bases stayed unmatched. Here the CDR3 reads CATEGQGIREQYF. The CDR3 DNA reads TGTGCCACTGAGGGACAGGGAATCAGGGAGCAGTACTTC.

A few counts support this clone. The chain couples TRBV7-2 to TRBJ2-3, with 13 bases aligning to TRBD2. The germline CDR1 and CDR2 sequences are SGHTA and FQGNSA. The CDR3 loop spans 16 amino acids. The trim removed 5 bases at V and 2 bases at J, leaving 4 bases unmatched. In DNA, the CDR3 is TGTGCCAGCAGCCCAGGGACTAGCGGGAACACAGATACGCAGTATTTT. This codes for CASSPGTSGNTDTQYF.

The chain links TRBV4-3 to TRBJ2-7; no clear D gene. The CDR3 loop spans 18 amino acids. CDR1 is LGHNA, CDR2 YSLEER, per germline. The germline V and J ends were trimmed by 1 base and 5 bases, with 24 bases remaining between them. CDR3 sequence reads: CASSQAVVHVLYNDEQYF. CDR3 DNA sequence: TGCGCCAGCAGCCAAGCGGTGGTACATGTGTTGTATAATGACGAGCAGTACTTC.

V usage is TRBV25-1 and J usage is TRBJ2-3, with TRBD1 matching over 10 bases. The CDR3 contains 16 residues. Unmatched junction bases numbered 5, after V lost 3 bases and J lost 2 bases. Germline loops: CDR1 MGHDK, CDR2 SYGVNS. The chain's CDR3 is CASSEAGTGDTDTQYF. In nucleotides, the CDR3 is TGTGCCAGCAGTGAGGCCGGGACAGGGGACACAGATACGCAGTATTTT.

This clone has only a few counts. The V gene is TRBV28, the J gene TRBJ2-7; 10 nucleotides align to TRBD2. The V segment lost 4 bases and the J segment 7 bases; nucleotides outside the gene matches: 10. This CDR3 region has 15 residues. In germline, CDR1 is MDHEN, CDR2 SYDVKM. CDR3 loop: CASSSWTSGPMEQYF. DNA of the CDR3: TGTGCCAGCAGTTCCTGGACTAGCGGACCAATGGAGCAGTACTTC.

This clone came up a few times. For the CDR3, the DNA is TGTGCCAGCAGCTTAGGCCCAGGAGGGAGTGGGTCCAATGAGCAGTTCTTC. Residues: CASSLGPGGSGSNEQFF. The gene calls are TRBV11-3 and TRBJ2-1, with D perhaps matching TRBD2 (6 bases). The CDR3 is made up of 17 amino acids. The germline V and J ends were trimmed by 1 base and 6 bases, with 19 bases remaining between them. In germline, CDR1 is SGHNT, CDR2 YENEEA.

The genes are TRBV7-9 and TRBJ2-1; D unclear. Trimming stripped 2 bases from V and 9 bases from J, with 14 bases between. Germline CDR1 and CDR2: SEHNR and FQNEAQ (reference sequence). The CDR3 has 14 residues. DNA of the CDR3: TGTGCCAGCAGCTTATACGATATTGGCAGTGAGCAGTTCTTC. Translating gives CASSLYDIGSEQFF. The variable domain in full, completed from reference TRBV7-9 and TRBJ2-1, reads DTGVSQNPRHKITKRGQNVTFRCDPISEHNRLYWYRQTLGQGPEFLTYFQNEAQLEKSRLLSDRFSAERPKGSFSTLEIQRTEQGDSAMYLCASSLYDIGSEQFFGPGTRLTVL.

J is TRBJ2-1 and V is TRBV4-3; no definite D call. The V gene's germline CDR1 is LGHNA and CDR2 YSLEER. The V gene lost 1 base and the J gene lost 0 bases, with 13 bases spanning the gap. This CDR3 comprises 17 residues. In nucleotides, the CDR3 is TGCGCCAGCAGCCAAGGGTCAGCGCCGAGCTCCTACAATGAGCAGTTCTTC. Amino acids: CASSQGSAPSSYNEQFF.

This clone showed up just a few times. The V call is TRBV9, the J call TRBJ2-3; D ambiguous. The CDR3 is 13 amino acids. V was pared by 4 bases and J by 5 bases, with 11 bases between. Germline loops: CDR1 SGDLS, CDR2 YYNGEE. The CDR3 DNA sequence: TGTGCCAGCAGCCTCATGGGTGAAGATACGCAGTATTTT. Its translation: CASSLMGEDTQYF.

There are a few counts of this clone. The gene calls are TRBV5-4 and TRBJ1-2; TRBD1 agrees at 10 bases. V was clipped by 4 bases and J by 2 bases; unmatched bases: 8. Looked up from germline, CDR1 is SGHNT and CDR2 is YYREEE (reference sequence). This CDR3 is 16 amino acids long. CDR3 DNA: TGTGCCAGCAGCCGGGCCGGACAGGGGGAAAACTATGGCTACACCTTC. Residues: CASSRAGQGENYGYTF.

The chain carries TRBV25-1 and TRBJ2-1; D is ambiguous. The CDR3 runs to 11 residues. Between the trimmed V and J ends, which lost 5 bases and 2 bases, there was a span of 1 base. The V gene's germline CDR1 is MGHDK and CDR2 SYGVNS. The CDR3, as DNA: TGTGCCAGCAGTCCCTACAATGAGCAGTTCTTC. Protein product: CASSPYNEQFF.

This chain uses TRBV11-3 with TRBJ2-3, with a weak D call TRBD2 (6 bases). The CDR3 loop spans 15 amino acids. V dropped 5 bases and J dropped 1 base, with 13 bases sitting between them. Germline-derived CDR1 and CDR2 are SGHNT and YENEEA. CDR3 amino acids: CASSGGGLGTDTQYF. The CDR3 bases are TGTGCCAGCAGCGGTGGGGGACTCGGCACAGATACGCAGTATTTT.

This clone was recorded at least ten times. The chain has TRBV28 and TRBJ2-3; D perhaps matches TRBD2 (6 bases). The ends were cut back, 1 base at V and 2 bases at J, with 13 bases in the middle. The CDR3 has 16 residues. The germline V gene has CDR1 MDHEN and CDR2 SYDVKM. This CDR3 reads CASSLSGDGYTDTQYF. The CDR3 nucleotides read TGTGCCAGCAGTTTATCGGGAGACGGCTACACAGATACGCAGTATTTT.

This clone was counted many times. The CDR3 is CASSVRAGEALAKNIQYF. DNA of the CDR3: TGTGCCAGCAGCGTAAGGGCAGGGGAGGCCTTAGCCAAAAACATTCAGTACTTC. The chain has TRBV9 and TRBJ2-4; D is perhaps TRBD1 or TRBD2 (6 bases each). Looked up from germline, CDR1 is SGDLS and CDR2 is YYNGEE. V was clipped by 1 base and J by 0 bases, with 17 bases between them. This CDR3 region has 18 residues.

This clone has at least ten counts. The J gene is TRBJ2-1, the V gene TRBV4-1; perhaps TRBD2 as D (6 bases). This CDR3 contains 18 residues. CDR1 MGHRA and CDR2 YSYEKL come from the germline V gene. Trimming left V 3 bases short and J 5 bases short, with 23 bases between. CDR3 DNA sequence: TGCGCCAGCAGCCAGCGGGGCCGCGCCTCCGAGGGTAACAATGAGCAGTTCTTC. Protein sequence: CASSQRGRASEGNNEQFF.